This T cell receptor (beta chain) was observed in a study of blood T cell repertoires in COVID-19. Overall study: Italy, Spain and the United States were the sources of the convalescent and acute COVID-19 samples. Sources were T cells, B-cell-depleted T cells, or PBMCs; the material itself was cDNA or gDNA.

Germline loops: CDR1 SEHNR, CDR2 FQNEAQ (reference sequence). CDR3 length: 13 residues. V lost 4 bases, J lost 4 bases, and 1 base stayed unmatched. The table came from immunoSEQ multiplex PCR; TCRdb's copy has only in-frame clones and leaves some out. The profile shows over 150,000 clones, around four fifths of them singletons. The TCR sequence derives from a man aged 40-49 years who had recovered from COVID-19. The sample comprised PBMCs or T cells enriched from blood (not recorded which). The chain uses TRBV7-9 and TRBJ2-7, with 10 bases fitting TRBD1. This CDR3 is CASSWDRGYEQYF. The CDR3 DNA reads TGTGCCAGCAGCTGGGACAGGGGATACGAGCAGTACTTC.